What follows is one T cell receptor (beta chain) and its context. Its antigen remains unidentified. It has no much larger one-base neighbor in the sample; base qualities were not kept. The data were taken from a study of shared clonotypes between healthy human individuals (dated by TCRdb to between 2020 and 2021). Some background on the complete study: The cohort included three men and two women between 18 and 49 years of age. Between about 0.8 and 9 billion PBMCs per donor were obtained by leukapheresis. The study deeply sequenced blood TCR repertoires of five healthy adults to estimate repertoire size and the extent of clonotype sharing between individuals. For each donor, three plates each were used for CD4 naive and CD4 memory, two plates were used for CD8 naive, and one plate was used for CD8 memory. Different laboratories and diverse techniques were used to prepare libraries and sequence TCR repertoires, to increase sequencing depth and limit assay-specific biases. General conclusions and limits of the study: Pairwise subsampling indicated that sequencing depth was expected to affect the degree of clonotype sharing among donors. Naive subsets generally had larger estimated clonotype richness than memory subsets. Clonotypes shared by all four sorted-subset donors showed higher generation probabilities than non-shared clonotypes. Roughly 5.2% of naive CD4, 3.5% of naive CD8, approximately 2% of memory CD4, and about 0.4% of memory CD8 clonotypes were shared across a few donors. Only blood was sampled, and tissue TCR repertoires likely differ from those in blood. Because the study included only a small number of donors, the genetic and exposure-history diversity represented was limited. Incomplete sequencing was indicated by rarefaction of sorted-subset datasets, despite the large sequencing depth.

Using the deep immunoSEQ assay, multiplex PCR amplified TCR CDR3 regions from genomic DNA. Genomic DNA extracted from each cell subset was distributed evenly over all wells of several immunoSEQ 96-well plates, and each plate served as one replicate. Each replicate PCR for sorted subsets received about 200 ng genomic DNA, equal to 30,000 or so T cell genomes. Purified libraries were measured with a Qubit 3.0 fluorometer, size-checked on a Bioanalyzer 2100, and measured again with the KAPA Library Quantification kit. A separate single-read 150-cycle Illumina NextSeq 550 flow cell was used to sequence each immunoSEQ 96-well plate. Under the source paper's analysis protocol: Because only junctional sequences without quality scores were contained in the immunoSEQ output, filtering matching that applied to full-length reads could not be performed. To assign V/J genes and CDR3, sequences were annotated against IMGT germline references using PyIR, a Python wrapper for IgBLAST v1.9. Reads were removed for weak V/J assignments (E-value above 1e-6), missing CDR3, stop codons, out-of-frame junctions, or ambiguous translated residues. V3J clonotypes were defined as sequences sharing an identical inferred V gene, J gene, and CDR3 amino acid sequence. Percentage overlap between repertoires was calculated by dividing the number of shared unique clonotypes by the size of the smaller repertoire. Three approaches were used to assess repertoire richness: RTK rarefaction, the Chao1 estimator, and Recon v2.1 estimates of unobserved clonotypes. For all TCRbeta clonotypes obtained by the gDNA method from a handful of donors, generation probabilities were computed with OLGA. The immuneACCESS repertoire file appears here via TCRdb, limited to in-frame rearrangements. These files lack a portion of the clones; in checked studies, under half of the deficit traces to unresolved V genes, and the cause of the others is not known. The V and J calls and clone size come from that table; D and trimming were worked out from the DNA. The sample table records some 2,000,000 clones; 85% to 95% of these occur just once. The top ten constitute more than 0.1% of the sample.

The donors were healthy, HIV-negative adults who had no recently reported acute infections or vaccinations. Only Caucasian adults living in Nashville, Tennessee, USA were represented among the donors. CD4+ T cells were enriched by magnetic negative selection, after which naive cells were positively selected on CD45RA and the negative fraction was taken as the memory subset. Blood was collected by leukapheresis, and PBMCs were isolated by Ficoll-Histopaque density gradient centrifugation and then cryopreserved in liquid nitrogen vapor phase. Purity and quantity of every magnetically sorted T cell population were checked by analytical flow cytometry. From each sorted fraction, genomic DNA was isolated and quantified by UV absorbance on a Nanodrop 2000c. V loses 3 bases of germline sequence and J loses 7 bases, and the interval between the two ends is 7 bases. The CDR3 runs 12 residues from the cysteine to the phenylalanine. The kept DNA is CDR3 alone, 36 bases in frame from the first base. Looking up the germline V gene yields CDR1 SGHRS and CDR2 YFSETQ.

The sequence links TRBV5-1 to TRBJ2-2; a confident D gene designation cannot be given. The receptor was derived from a man between 18 and 35 years old in good health. Sequencing input: naive CD4+ T cells sorted from blood. The sample's cell subset or site label is to be understood as: CD45RA+ positively selected. CDR3 reads: CASSWEGGELFF. The DNA sequence is TGCGCCAGCAGCTGGGAAGGCGGGGAGCTGTTTTTT.